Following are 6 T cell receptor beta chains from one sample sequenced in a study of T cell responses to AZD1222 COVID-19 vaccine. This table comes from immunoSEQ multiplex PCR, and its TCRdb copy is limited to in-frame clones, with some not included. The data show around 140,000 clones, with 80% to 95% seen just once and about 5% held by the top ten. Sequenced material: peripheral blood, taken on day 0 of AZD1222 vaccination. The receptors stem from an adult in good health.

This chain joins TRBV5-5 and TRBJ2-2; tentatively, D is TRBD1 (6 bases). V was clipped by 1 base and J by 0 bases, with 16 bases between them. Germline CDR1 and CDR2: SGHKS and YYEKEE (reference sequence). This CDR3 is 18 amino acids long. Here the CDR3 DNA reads TGTGCCAGCAGCTTGAGACGGCAGGGGAACGCGAACACCGGGGAGCTGTTTTTT. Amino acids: CASSLRRQGNANTGELFF.

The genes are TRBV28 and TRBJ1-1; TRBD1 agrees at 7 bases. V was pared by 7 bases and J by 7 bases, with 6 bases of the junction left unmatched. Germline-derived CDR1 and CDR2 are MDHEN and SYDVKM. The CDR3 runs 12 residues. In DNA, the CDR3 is TGTGCCAGCACGGACAGGTATAATGAAGCTTTCTTT. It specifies CASTDRYNEAFF.

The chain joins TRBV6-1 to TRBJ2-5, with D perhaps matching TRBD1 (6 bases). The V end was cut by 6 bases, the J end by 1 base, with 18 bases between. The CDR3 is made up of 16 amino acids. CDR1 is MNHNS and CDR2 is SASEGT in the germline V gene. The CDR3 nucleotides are TGTGCCAGCAGCGAAAATTTCGGGACAATCCAAGAGACCCAGTACTTC. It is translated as CASSENFGTIQETQYF.

For the CDR3, the DNA is TGTGCCAGCAGTTCCACGGGCCATAATTCACCCCTCCACTTT. This codes for CASSSTGHNSPLHF. The chain recombines TRBV28 with TRBJ1-6; D call uncertain. Germline V gene lookup returns CDR1 MDHEN and CDR2 SYDVKM. This CDR3 has 14 residues. The germline V and J ends were trimmed by 4 bases and 5 bases, with 9 bases remaining between them.

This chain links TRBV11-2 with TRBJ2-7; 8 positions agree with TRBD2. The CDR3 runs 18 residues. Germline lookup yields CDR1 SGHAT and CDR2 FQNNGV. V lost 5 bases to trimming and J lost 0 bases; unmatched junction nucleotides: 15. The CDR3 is CASSKHGGLAGDSYEQYF. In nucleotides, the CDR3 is TGTGCCAGCAGCAAACACGGGGGGCTAGCGGGTGACTCCTACGAGCAGTACTTC. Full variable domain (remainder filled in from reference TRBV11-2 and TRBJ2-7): EAGVAQSPRYKIIEKRQSVAFWCNPISGHATLYWYQQILGQGPKLLIQFQNNGVVDDSQLPKDRFSAERLKGVDSTLKIQPAKLEDSAVYLCASSKHGGLAGDSYEQYFGPGTRLTVT.

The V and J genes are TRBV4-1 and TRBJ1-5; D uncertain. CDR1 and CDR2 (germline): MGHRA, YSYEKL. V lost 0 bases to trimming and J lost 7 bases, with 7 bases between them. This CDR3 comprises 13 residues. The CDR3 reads CASSQDRAQPQHF. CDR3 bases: TGCGCCAGCAGCCAAGATCGCGCGCAGCCCCAGCATTTT.